Listed below are T cell receptor beta chains from one sample, sequenced in a study of cytomegalovirus exposure and HLA in healthy donors. Here immunoSEQ multiplex PCR was the method, and the copy in TCRdb shows in-frame clones only, minus some. The sample carries about 250,000 clones, about four fifths recorded once. The sequencing input was PBMCs. These TCRs come from a girl aged 2-10 years in good health and CMV-seronegative. The CDR3 runs from the conserved cysteine through the conserved F or W. A D gene is named only where the DNA matches it firmly. Size values are once, few and many counts, or a class for expanded clones, and some rows have none.

V gene: TRBV11-1
clone size: -
D gene: -
CDR3 length: 16
J gene: TRBJ2-3
CDR3 DNA: TGTGCCAGCAGCTTAGACATACACAGGTCCACAGATACGCAGTATTTT
CDR3 protein: CASSLDIHRSTDTQYF

V gene: TRBV25-1
clone size: -
D gene: -
CDR3 length: 13
J gene: TRBJ1-2
CDR3 DNA: TGTGCCAGCAGTAATGACGACATCTATGGCTACACCTTC
CDR3 protein: CASSNDDIYGYTF

V gene: TRBV6-1
clone size: -
D gene: -
CDR3 length: 13
J gene: TRBJ1-1
CDR3 DNA: TGTGCCAGCAGCGCCACATGGAACACTGAAGCTTTCTTT
CDR3 protein: CASSATWNTEAFF

V gene: TRBV5-1
clone size: -
D gene: -
CDR3 length: 19
J gene: TRBJ2-1
CDR3 DNA: TGCGCCAGCAGCTTGCCCGGGAGCACCCCCCGGAGTTCCTACAATGAGCAGTTCTTC
CDR3 protein: CASSLPGSTPRSSYNEQFF

V gene: TRBV6-5
clone size: -
D gene: TRBD1
CDR3 length: 14
J gene: TRBJ1-1
CDR3 DNA: TGTGCCAGCAGTGGAGGACAGGGTTACACTGAAGCTTTCTTT
CDR3 protein: CASSGGQGYTEAFF

V gene: TRBV19
clone size: few
D gene: TRBD1
CDR3 length: 18
J gene: TRBJ1-6
CDR3 DNA: TGTGCCAGTAGTATGGAGACAGGGAGATCGAGGGGAAATTCACCCCTCCACTTT
CDR3 protein: CASSMETGRSRGNSPLHF

V gene: TRBV2
clone size: few
D gene: TRBD1
CDR3 length: 15
J gene: TRBJ2-3
CDR3 DNA: TGTGCCAGCAAACCGACAGGGACAAGCACAGATACGCAGTATTTT
CDR3 protein: CASKPTGTSTDTQYF

V gene: TRBV10-3
clone size: -
D gene: TRBD1
CDR3 length: 13
J gene: TRBJ2-7
CDR3 DNA: TGTGCCATCAGTCGGGACAGAAGCCTCGAGCAGTACTTC
CDR3 protein: CAISRDRSLEQYF

V gene: TRBV27
clone size: -
D gene: -
CDR3 length: 14
J gene: TRBJ2-5
CDR3 DNA: TGTGCCAGCTCACAGTATCCCGGACAAGAGACCCAGTACTTC
CDR3 protein: CASSQYPGQETQYF

V gene: TRBV5-6
clone size: -
D gene: -
CDR3 length: 16
J gene: TRBJ1-4
CDR3 DNA: TGTGCCAGCAGCTTGGGTGGAGGAGCAACTAATGAAAAACTGTTTTTT
CDR3 protein: CASSLGGGATNEKLFF

V gene: TRBV5-1
clone size: -
D gene: -
CDR3 length: 15
J gene: TRBJ1-1
CDR3 DNA: TGCGCCAGCAGCTTGGATGAGGGGGTAATCACTGAAGCTTTCTTT
CDR3 protein: CASSLDEGVITEAFF

V gene: TRBV7-9
clone size: -
D gene: TRBD1
CDR3 length: 14
J gene: TRBJ2-7
CDR3 DNA: TGTGCCAGCACCCGACAGGGGATCAGGAACGAGCAGTACTTC
CDR3 protein: CASTRQGIRNEQYF

V gene: TRBV6-6
clone size: few
D gene: -
CDR3 length: 11
J gene: TRBJ2-4
CDR3 DNA: TGTGCCAGCAGTCTAGGGGACATTCAGTACTTC
CDR3 protein: CASSLGDIQYF

V gene: TRBV18
clone size: -
D gene: -
CDR3 length: 17
J gene: TRBJ1-3
CDR3 DNA: TGTGCCAGCTTCTCCAGAAACGCCGCGGTCTCTGGAAACACCATATATTTT
CDR3 protein: CASFSRNAAVSGNTIYF

V gene: TRBV7-3
clone size: once
D gene: TRBD1
CDR3 length: 15
J gene: TRBJ1-1
CDR3 DNA: TGTGCCAGCAGCCCCGGACAGGGAATGAACACTGAAGCTTTCTTT
CDR3 protein: CASSPGQGMNTEAFF

V gene: TRBV7-6
clone size: -
D gene: -
CDR3 length: 16
J gene: TRBJ1-1
CDR3 DNA: TGTGCCAGCAGCTGGAAGCCTGGGCCCCAGAACACTGAAGCTTTCTTT
CDR3 protein: CASSWKPGPQNTEAFF

V gene: TRBV18
clone size: -
D gene: -
CDR3 length: 15
J gene: TRBJ1-2
CDR3 DNA: TGTGCCAGCTCACCTCCCGGGACAACGCGCGGTGGCTACACCTTC
CDR3 protein: CASSPPGTTRGGYTF

V gene: TRBV2
clone size: once
D gene: -
CDR3 length: 13
J gene: TRBJ2-7
CDR3 DNA: TGTGCCAGCAGTCAGGACATCTCCTACGAGCAGTACTTC
CDR3 protein: CASSQDISYEQYF

V gene: TRBV23-1
clone size: once
D gene: TRBD1
CDR3 length: 13
J gene: TRBJ2-1
CDR3 DNA: TGCGCCATCCCTAAGATAGGGGGCTATGAGCAGTTCTTC
CDR3 protein: CAIPKIGGYEQFF

V gene: TRBV28
clone size: few
D gene: -
CDR3 length: 12
J gene: TRBJ2-1
CDR3 DNA: TGTGCCAGCAGTTTCGTCGAGGGAACGCAGTTCTTC
CDR3 protein: CASSFVEGTQFF

V gene: TRBV28
clone size: once
D gene: -
CDR3 length: 11
J gene: TRBJ2-1
CDR3 DNA: TGTGCCAGCAGCCTCTACAATGAGCAGTTCTTC
CDR3 protein: CASSLYNEQFF

V gene: TRBV19
clone size: -
D gene: -
CDR3 length: 13
J gene: TRBJ2-7
CDR3 DNA: TGTGCCAGTAGTATAAGGGAGAGATACGAGCAGTACTTC
CDR3 protein: CASSIRERYEQYF

V gene: TRBV6-1
clone size: -
D gene: TRBD2
CDR3 length: 16
J gene: TRBJ2-1
CDR3 DNA: TGTGCCAGCAGTGCTGGGGGGACTAGGGAGTACAATGAGCAGTTCTTC
CDR3 protein: CASSAGGTREYNEQFF

V gene: TRBV6-4
clone size: -
D gene: TRBD2
CDR3 length: 15
J gene: TRBJ2-1
CDR3 DNA: TGTGCCAGCAGTGACACTAGCGGGAGAACGGATGAGCAGTTCTTC
CDR3 protein: CASSDTSGRTDEQFF

V gene: TRBV7-6
clone size: -
D gene: -
CDR3 length: 12
J gene: TRBJ2-7
CDR3 DNA: TGTGCCAGCAGCTCCGGAGGAGGGGAGCAGTACTTC
CDR3 protein: CASSSGGGEQYF

V gene: TRBV19
clone size: -
D gene: -
CDR3 length: 15
J gene: TRBJ2-3
CDR3 DNA: TGTGCCAGTAGTTCACGACAGGTCAGAGCAGATACGCAGTATTTT
CDR3 protein: CASSSRQVRADTQYF

V gene: TRBV15
clone size: -
D gene: -
CDR3 length: 15
J gene: TRBJ1-2
CDR3 DNA: TGTGCCACCAGGTCAGGGGATCGAAGGGACTATGGCTACACCTTC
CDR3 protein: CATRSGDRRDYGYTF

V gene: TRBV30
clone size: -
D gene: -
CDR3 length: 14
J gene: TRBJ2-3
CDR3 DNA: TGTGCCTGGAGTGTCCCCGGGTTTAAGTATACGCAGTATTTT
CDR3 protein: CAWSVPGFKYTQYF

V gene: TRBV4-2
clone size: -
D gene: TRBD2
CDR3 length: 16
J gene: TRBJ2-5
CDR3 DNA: TGTGCCAGCAGCCAAGGTCGTAGCGGGGGCCCAGAGACCCAGTACTTC
CDR3 protein: CASSQGRSGGPETQYF

V gene: TRBV5-6
clone size: -
D gene: -
CDR3 length: 14
J gene: TRBJ2-5
CDR3 DNA: TGTGCCAGCAGCTTCTTGAGTATCGGGGAGACCCAGTACTTC
CDR3 protein: CASSFLSIGETQYF

V gene: TRBV12-2
clone size: -
D gene: -
CDR3 length: 15
J gene: TRBJ1-1
CDR3 DNA: TGTGCAAGTCGCCCTACCCAACCGTGGAACACTGAAGCTTTCTTT
CDR3 protein: CASRPTQPWNTEAFF

V gene: TRBV7-6
clone size: -
D gene: -
CDR3 length: 13
J gene: TRBJ2-5
CDR3 DNA: TGTGCCAGCAGCTTAGAAGCTGGCGGGACCCAGTACTTC
CDR3 protein: CASSLEAGGTQYF